The entry below describes one T cell receptor (beta chain). The data derive from a study of blood T cell repertoires in COVID-19. Libraries were prepared by immunoSEQ multiplex PCR; TCRdb keeps only in-frame clonotypes and omits some of them. The sample lists hundreds of thousands of clones; approximately 84% were seen once. Which cohort a participant joined came from the clinical history participants gave. There are 15 residues in the CDR3. Trimming shortened V by 0 bases and J by 4 bases, and 9 bases separated the two germline ends. Germline V gives CDR1 MNHEY, CDR2 SMNVEV (reference sequence). The V call is TRBV27, the J call TRBJ1-4; perhaps TRBD1 as D (5 bases). The sample comprised PBMCs or T cells enriched from blood (not recorded which). The source of this sequence is a woman aged 25 to 39 who had recovered from COVID-19. The CDR3 DNA reads TGTGCCAGCAGTTTATCGCGGGGGAGTAATGAAAAACTGTTTTTT. Translation gives CASSLSRGSNEKLFF.